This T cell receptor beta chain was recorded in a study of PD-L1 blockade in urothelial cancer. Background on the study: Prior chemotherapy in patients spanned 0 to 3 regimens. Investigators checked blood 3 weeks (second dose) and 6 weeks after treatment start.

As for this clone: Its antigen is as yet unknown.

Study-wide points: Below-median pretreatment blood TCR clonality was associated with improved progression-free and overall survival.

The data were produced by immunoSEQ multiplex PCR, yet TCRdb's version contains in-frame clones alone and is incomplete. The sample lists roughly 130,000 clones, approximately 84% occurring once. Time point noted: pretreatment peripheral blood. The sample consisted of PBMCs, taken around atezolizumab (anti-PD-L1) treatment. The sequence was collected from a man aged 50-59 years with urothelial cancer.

The CDR3 protein is CASSTTTGQGANLYTQYF. The CDR3, as DNA: TGTGCCAGCAGTACCACGACCGGACAGGGGGCGAATCTGTATACGCAGTATTTT. The chain uses TRBV2 and TRBJ2-3; 11 nucleotides agree with TRBD1. J gave up 7 bases and V 5 bases, and 17 bases lay outside the gene matches. Looked up from germline, CDR1 is SNHLY and CDR2 is FYNNEI. This CDR3 region has 18 residues.